The 7 T cell receptor beta chains listed next were all sequenced from one sample in a study of Graves' ophthalmopathy and Graves' hyperthyroidism. Researchers took RNA transcripts and amplified TCR beta CDR3 regions from them. An opening RT-PCR round employed HTBI primers and preceded a second-round multiplex PCR. A single record per CDR3 protein comes from TCRdb applying MiXCR to the multiplex PCR reads. The sample consists of approximately 1.2 million distinct CDR3 sequences, about two fifths of them appearing once. Sequencing input: peripheral blood or thyroid tissue (not recorded which). These receptor sequences come from an adult man with Graves' hyperthyroidism.

Regarding this clonotype: A read error may be the cause here, since a much bigger clone is one base away. In DNA form, the CDR3 reads TGTGCCACCAGCAGAGGGGGTCTAGCGGGAATCGAGACCCAGTACTTC. Translated: CATSRGGLAGIETQYF. The gene calls are TRBV15 and TRBJ2-5, with 9 nucleotides matching TRBD2. Trimming at V came to 1 base and at J to 5 bases, leaving 8 bases not matched to a gene. CDR3 size: 16 residues. Germline lookup yields CDR1 LNHNV and CDR2 YYDKDF (reference sequence).

This clonotype showed up many times. The chain uses TRBV12-3 or TRBV12-4 and TRBJ1-6, with a possible D match to TRBD1 (6 bases). V was cut by 5 bases and J by 6 bases, with 11 bases left in between. This CDR3 spans 14 amino acids. CDR3 in DNA: TGTGCCAGCAGTCCAGGACAGCCTAATTCACCCCTCCACTTT. As protein: CASSPGQPNSPLHF.

This clonotype was seen more than once but under ten times. One end of the junction does not line up with germline, which may come from a read error. V gene TRBV7-9 combines with J gene TRBJ1-1; D not resolved. CDR3 length: 8 amino acids. Germline V CDR1 and CDR2: SEHNR, FQNEAQ (reference sequence). The CDR3 protein is CASTQAFF. In nucleotides, the CDR3 is TGTGCCAGCACTCAAGCTTTCTTT.

Many counts were recorded for this clonotype. This sequence joins TRBV9 and TRBJ2-5; D ambiguous. Germline V CDR1 and CDR2: SGDLS, YYNGEE. Trimming removed 3 bases from V and 2 bases from J, with 17 bases in between. The CDR3 loop spans 16 amino acids. CDR3 residues: CASSGGRRAQQETQYF. The CDR3 DNA reads TGTGCCAGCAGCGGAGGACGCCGGGCCCAACAAGAGACCCAGTACTTC.

As for this clonotype: It may be a read error: a sequence one base away is much more abundant. The V gene is TRBV5-1, the J gene TRBJ2-7; D unclear. Germline V CDR1 and CDR2: SGHRS, YFSETQ. The CDR3 has 13 amino acids. For the CDR3, the DNA is TGCGCCAGCAGCTTAAACCAGTTCTACGAGAAGTACTTC. This codes for CASSLNQFYEKYF.

This sequence joins TRBV29-1 and TRBJ2-7; D gene uncertain. Between the trimmed V and J ends, which lost 5 bases and 7 bases, there was a span of 18 bases. The CDR3 loop spans 13 amino acids. In germline, CDR1 is SQVTM, CDR2 ANQGSEA. CDR3 nucleotide sequence: TGCAGCGTTCCTTGGAGCTCCTACAATGAGCAGTACTTC. It encodes CSVPWSSYNEQYF.

This clonotype occurred a few times. The chain links TRBV25-1 to TRBJ1-5; 7 bases map to TRBD1. The CDR3 runs to 12 residues. The germline V gene has CDR1 MGHDK and CDR2 SYGVNS. The DNA for the CDR3 is TGTGCTAGGGGACAGCAGTTGGAGCCCCAGCATTTT. Translated, it gives CARGQQLEPQHF.